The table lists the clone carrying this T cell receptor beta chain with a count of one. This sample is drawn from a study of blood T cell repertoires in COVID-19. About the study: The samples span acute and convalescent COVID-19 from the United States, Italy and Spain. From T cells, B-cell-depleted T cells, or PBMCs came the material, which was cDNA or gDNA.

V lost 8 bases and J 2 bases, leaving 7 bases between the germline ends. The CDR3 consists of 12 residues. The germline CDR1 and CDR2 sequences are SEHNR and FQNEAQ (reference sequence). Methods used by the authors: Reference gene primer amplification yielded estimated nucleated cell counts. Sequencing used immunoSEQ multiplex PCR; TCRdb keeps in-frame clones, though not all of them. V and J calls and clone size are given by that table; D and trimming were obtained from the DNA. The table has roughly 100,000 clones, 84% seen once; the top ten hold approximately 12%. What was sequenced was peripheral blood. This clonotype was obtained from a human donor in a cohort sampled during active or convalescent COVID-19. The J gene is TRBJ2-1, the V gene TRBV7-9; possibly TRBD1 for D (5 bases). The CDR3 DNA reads TGTGCCAGCTCGGACACCTACAATGAGCAGTTCTTC. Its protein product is CASSDTYNEQFF. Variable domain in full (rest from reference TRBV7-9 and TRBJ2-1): DTGVSQNPRHKITKRGQNVTFRCDPISEHNRLYWYRQTLGQGPEFLTYFQNEAQLEKSRLLSDRFSAERPKGSFSTLEIQRTEQGDSAMYLCASSDTYNEQFFGPGTRLTVL.